The rows below give T cell receptor beta chains drawn from one sample of a study of blood T cell repertoires in COVID-19. Generated by immunoSEQ multiplex PCR, the TCRdb table keeps only in-frame clones and is missing some. Of around 200,000 clones listed, 65% to 90% are singletons. Sequencing was done on a sample of PBMCs or T cells enriched from blood (not recorded which). Receptors originate from a woman aged 25 to 39 who had been exposed to COVID-19. Both conserved end residues are part of each CDR3. The D gene is left open where the match is weak. The size of a clone is reported for some rows only, either as once, few or many, or as a class for expanded clones.

NA	TRBJ1-3	TRBV2	TRBD1	CASSPKRTGDGNTIYF	TGTGCCAGCAGTCCGAAGCGGACAGGGGATGGAAACACCATATATTTT
NA	TRBJ2-7	TRBV13	TRBD1	CASSSRDRGLPLTYEQYF	TGTGCCAGCAGCTCCCGGGACAGGGGCCTACCCTTAACCTACGAGCAGTACTTC
few	TRBJ2-7	TRBV6-5	TRBD1	CASSRPGTGNEQYF	TGTGCCAGCAGTCGACCCGGGACAGGGAACGAGCAGTACTTC
once	TRBJ1-2	TRBV18	TRBD1	CASSPLGQDYSNYGYTF	TGTGCCAGCTCACCTCTCGGACAGGACTATTCTAACTATGGCTACACCTTC
NA	TRBJ1-3	TRBV9	NA	CASSVAPDSSGNTIYF	TGTGCCAGCAGCGTAGCCCCGGACAGCTCTGGAAACACCATATATTTT
NA	TRBJ1-4	TRBV7-6	TRBD1	CASSRDRGQATNEKLFF	TGTGCCAGCAGCCGGGACAGGGGGCAGGCTACTAATGAAAAACTGTTTTTT
NA	TRBJ1-5	TRBV19	NA	CASTGVDYNQPQHF	TGTGCCAGTACAGGGGTTGACTACAATCAGCCCCAGCATTTT
NA	TRBJ1-3	TRBV18	NA	CASSPNDQAGNTIYF	TGTGCCAGCTCACCCAACGATCAGGCTGGAAACACCATATATTTT
NA	TRBJ1-2	TRBV30	NA	CAWSRERGNYGYTF	TGTGCCTGGTCCCGTGAAAGGGGGAACTATGGCTACACCTTC
NA	TRBJ2-1	TRBV3-1/TRBV3-2	TRBD2	CASSQGGLAGSSYNEQFF	TGTGCCAGCAGCCAAGGGGGACTAGCGGGGAGCTCCTACAATGAGCAGTTCTTC
NA	TRBJ2-7	TRBV5-1	NA	CASSPFEGHEQYF	TGCGCCAGCAGCCCCTTCGAGGGCCACGAGCAGTACTTC
NA	TRBJ2-3	TRBV3-1/TRBV3-2	TRBD2	CASSQDVGTSGTDTQYF	TGTGCCAGCAGCCAAGATGTAGGGACTAGCGGGACAGATACGCAGTATTTT
NA	TRBJ1-1	TRBV9	NA	CASSLGGGAATEAFF	TGTGCCAGCAGCCTCGGGGGGGGCGCCGCCACTGAAGCTTTCTTT
NA	TRBJ1-2	TRBV6-2/TRBV6-3	TRBD1	CASSDTGQVDYGYTF	TGTGCCAGCAGTGACACGGGACAGGTGGACTATGGCTACACCTTC
NA	TRBJ1-2	TRBV3-1/TRBV3-2	TRBD1	CASSLGQAGFYGYTF	TGTGCCAGCAGCCTCGGACAGGCGGGATTCTATGGCTACACCTTC
NA	TRBJ1-2	TRBV3-1/TRBV3-2	NA	CASSPRMGGYTF	TGTGCCAGCAGCCCTAGGATGGGTGGCTACACCTTC
NA	TRBJ1-2	TRBV5-5	NA	CASSLSGNGGPANYGYTF	TGTGCCAGCAGCTTGAGTGGCAACGGAGGGCCAGCTAACTATGGCTACACCTTC
NA	TRBJ1-2	TRBV5-4	TRBD1	CASSLEGADFSYGYTF	TGTGCCAGCAGCTTGGAGGGGGCCGACTTTTCCTATGGCTACACCTTC
once	TRBJ1-2	TRBV12-3/TRBV12-4	TRBD1	CASSYRGADGYTF	TGTGCCAGCAGTTACAGGGGCGCGGATGGCTACACCTTC
NA	TRBJ1-3	TRBV6-1	NA	CASSEEQGNTIYF	TGTGCCAGCAGTGAAGAACAAGGAAACACCATATATTTT
few	TRBJ2-7	TRBV5-1	NA	CASRGASEQYF	TGCGCCAGCAGAGGGGCCTCCGAGCAGTACTTC
once	TRBJ1-2	TRBV5-6	TRBD1	CASSLYDRASSGYTF	TGTGCCAGCAGCTTATATGACAGGGCCTCAAGTGGCTACACCTTC
NA	TRBJ2-1	TRBV3-1/TRBV3-2	TRBD2	CASSQLLAGFQNEQFF	TGTGCCAGCAGCCAACTACTAGCGGGGTTCCAAAATGAGCAGTTCTTC
NA	TRBJ1-4	TRBV7-9	TRBD1	CASSWGQGGNEKLFF	TGTGCCAGCAGCTGGGGACAGGGAGGAAATGAAAAACTGTTTTTT
NA	TRBJ2-3	TRBV5-1	TRBD2	CASSLSSGGAIVWDTDTQYF	TGCGCCAGCAGCTTGTCTAGCGGGGGGGCCATTGTTTGGGACACAGATACGCAGTATTTT
NA	TRBJ2-7	TRBV24-1	NA	CATSDGATGRNHEQYF	TGTGCCACCAGTGATGGGGCGACCGGGAGAAACCACGAGCAGTACTTC
NA	TRBJ1-5	TRBV6-1	NA	CASSEQGSRNQPQHF	TGTGCCAGCAGTGAACAGGGGTCGCGCAATCAGCCCCAGCATTTT
NA	TRBJ2-7	TRBV12-5	NA	CASAPGQGSYEQYF	TGTGCTAGTGCTCCTGGCCAGGGTTCCTACGAGCAGTACTTC
NA	TRBJ2-1	TRBV11-2	TRBD1	CASSLRGQAANEQFF	TGTGCCAGCAGCCTCCGAGGACAGGCCGCGAATGAGCAGTTCTTC
NA	TRBJ1-5	TRBV19	NA	CASSGAVYSNQPQHF	TGTGCCAGTAGTGGGGCAGTATATAGCAATCAGCCCCAGCATTTT
NA	TRBJ1-2	TRBV11-3	NA	CASSSQLGRDGYTF	TGTGCCAGCAGCTCCCAACTCGGTCGGGATGGCTACACCTTC
NA	TRBJ2-7	TRBV28	TRBD1	CASRDPGGRGYEQYF	TGTGCCAGCAGGGACCCAGGGGGTCGGGGTTACGAGCAGTACTTC
NA	TRBJ1-1	TRBV19	NA	CASSIRGATEAFF	TGTGCCAGTAGTATACGGGGTGCCACTGAAGCTTTCTTT
NA	TRBJ1-6	TRBV23-1	NA	CASGGLGRISSYNSPLHF	TGCGCCAGCGGGGGGTTAGGGCGGATAAGCTCCTATAATTCACCCCTCCACTTT
NA	TRBJ2-3	TRBV24-1	TRBD2	CATSASGGASDTQYF	TGTGCCACCAGTGCCTCCGGGGGGGCCTCAGATACGCAGTATTTT
NA	TRBJ2-1	TRBV2	NA	CAGRESSYNEQFF	TGTGCCGGCCGGGAGAGCTCCTACAATGAGCAGTTCTTC
once	TRBJ2-3	TRBV30	TRBD1	CAWSIQQGARDTQYF	TGTGCCTGGAGCATACAACAGGGGGCGAGAGATACGCAGTATTTT
NA	TRBJ1-1	TRBV7-9	NA	CATPLGDEDEAFF	TGTGCCACCCCATTAGGGGATGAGGATGAAGCTTTCTTT
NA	TRBJ2-3	TRBV6-1	NA	CASSDRASTDTQYF	TGTGCCAGCAGTGACAGGGCGAGCACAGATACGCAGTATTTT
NA	TRBJ2-1	TRBV7-8	NA	CASSLPTGVGNEQFF	TGTGCCAGCAGCCTACCAACGGGGGTGGGCAATGAGCAGTTCTTC
NA	TRBJ1-1	TRBV27	NA	CASYLNMEEMNTEAFF	TGTGCCAGCTACCTTAATATGGAGGAAATGAACACTGAAGCTTTCTTT